The text below deals with one T cell receptor (beta chain). This sample was taken from a study of blood T cell repertoires in COVID-19. Study in general: There were acute and convalescent COVID-19 samples, and they came from the United States, Italy and Spain. The cDNA or gDNA used as material had been derived from T cells, B-cell-depleted T cells, or PBMCs.

This CDR3 region has 12 residues. V gave up 5 bases and J gave up 5 bases, with 12 bases separating them. From germline, CDR1 is SQVTM and CDR2 ANQGSEA. Using immunoSEQ multiplex PCR, the repertoire was profiled, and TCRdb retains in-frame clones only, with some absent. This sample has roughly 220,000 clones; around 80% occur once, and the top ten carry roughly 1.4%. The chain carries TRBV29-1 and TRBJ1-1; D gene unclear. The specimen sequenced was peripheral blood. This receptor was taken from a woman aged 35 to 49 who had recovered from COVID-19. This chain's CDR3 is CSVIDPGTEAFF. CDR3 nucleotide sequence: TGCAGCGTTATCGACCCGGGGACTGAAGCTTTCTTT.